These 30 T cell receptor beta chains originate from one sample sequenced in a study of tumor and adjacent non-tumor tissue in lung cancer. No cell sorting was done before RNA was extracted from the tissue. Three rounds of nested PCR, following a modified ARM-PCR protocol, produced the TCRbeta library. TCRdb reprocessed the multiplex PCR reads via MiXCR and lists one record per CDR3 protein. The table has fewer than 120,000 distinct CDR3 sequences, 84% seen once. Input material: lung tumor tissue. The receptor set was obtained from a man in his 70s with non-small cell lung cancer.

This clonotype was observed a handful of times. Because it lacks the conserved phenylalanine or tryptophan at the end, this CDR3 is likely a read error. This chain joins TRBV6-6 and TRBJ1-3; 7 bases agree with TRBD1. The CDR3 is made up of 15 amino acids. Germline loops: CDR1 MNHNY, CDR2 SVGAGI (reference sequence). V lost 2 bases, J lost 9 bases, and 10 bases stayed unmatched. Here the CDR3 DNA reads TGTGCCAGCAGTTACCCAGGCAGGGGACAGTCCACCATATATTCT. This codes for CASSYPGRGQSTIYS.

This clonotype has a handful of counts. At one boundary the junction diverges from the germline segment, which might be a read error. V is TRBV12-5 and J is TRBJ1-5, with 8 bases that match TRBD1. Germline V gene sequence: CDR1 LGHNT, CDR2 FRNRAP. The CDR3 sequence is 13 residues long. CDR3 sequence (DNA): TGTGTTAGTGCCCCGGACAGGGATCAACCCCAGCATTTT. It specifies CVSAPDRDQPQHF. Looking up the rest from reference TRBV12-5 and TRBJ1-5 gives the full variable domain: DARVTQTPRHKVTEMGQEVTMRCQPILGHNTVFWYRQTMMQGLELLAYFRNRAPLDDSGMPKDRFSAEMPDATLATLKIQPSEPRDSAVYFCVSAPDRDQPQHFGDGTRLSIL.

Concerning this clonotype: One end of the junction varies from germline; a read error may be responsible. CDR3 nucleotide sequence: TGTGCCAGCATCTTAGGGACAGGGGTAGTCAACACTGAAGCTTTCTTT. It specifies CASILGTGVVNTEAFF. The J gene is TRBJ1-1, the V gene TRBV11-1; 10 nucleotides match TRBD1. The CDR3 has 16 amino acids. CDR1 SGHAT and CDR2 FQDESV come from the germline V gene (reference sequence).

Details on this clonotype: The conserved final phenylalanine or tryptophan is absent from the CDR3, which likely points to a read error. Because the CDR3's place on the DNA is in doubt, the DNA is left out and the CDR3 is given as listed by TCRdb. This chain uses TRBV20-1 with TRBJ1-1. Germline V gene lookup returns CDR1 DFQATT and CDR2 SNEGSKA (reference sequence). The CDR3 numbers 11 amino acids, ends counted. This chain's CDR3 is CSAMRGTEVFI.

Details on this clonotype: This may be a read error, as it is one base from a much larger clone. The chain joins TRBV7-8 to TRBJ2-5; TRBD2 aligns across 8 bases. The CDR3 consists of 15 residues. Germline V gene data show CDR1 as SGHVS and CDR2 as FQNEAQ. The CDR3 protein is CASSFFGTRQESQYF. CDR3 coding DNA: TGTGCCAGCAGCTTCTTCGGGACTAGACAAGAGAGCCAGTACTTC.

Notes on this clonotype: A junction end diverges from the germline sequence, so it may reflect a read error. This rearrangement joins TRBV5-4 to TRBJ1-1; 7 nucleotides match TRBD1. CDR1 is SGHNT, CDR2 YYREEE, per germline (reference sequence). There are 16 residues in the CDR3. CDR3 nucleotides: TGTGTCAGCAGGCCGACAGGGAGCAGGATGAACACTGAAGTTTTCTTT. It encodes CVSRPTGSRMNTEVFF.

About this clonotype itself: Because the CDR3 is missing its conserved closing phenylalanine or tryptophan, this is likely a read error. V gene TRBV6-1 combines with J gene TRBJ2-3; 8 nucleotides line up with TRBD2. The CDR3 covers 20 residues. V trimming: 0 bases; J trimming: 5 bases; junction bases outside the gene matches: 19. The V gene's germline CDR1 is MNHNS and CDR2 SASEGT. The CDR3 region has the DNA TGTGCCAGCAGTGAAGCGAAACTTTTTGGCGGGGGGTTGTCTGGAGATACGCAGTATTAT. Residues: CASSEAKLFGGGLSGDTQYY.

Points on this clonotype: A read error is possible here, since a much larger clone lies one base away. This rearrangement joins TRBV20-1 to TRBJ1-1; TRBD1 might be the D (5 bases). The ends were cut back, 3 bases at V and 0 bases at J, with 8 bases in the middle. CDR3 length: 13 amino acids. Germline values: CDR1 DFQATT, CDR2 SNEGSKA (reference sequence). The CDR3 bases are TGCAGTGCTAGCCAGACAGTGAACACTGAAGCTTTCTTT. Protein: CSASQTVNTEAFF.

In regard to this clonotype: The conserved phenylalanine or tryptophan normally closing the CDR3 is absent here, so this likely arose from a read error. No DNA is shown, since the ends of the CDR3 on it are uncertain; the CDR3 is the one TCRdb lists. V gene TRBV20-1 combines with J gene TRBJ1-2. The CDR3 numbers 10 amino acids, ends counted. The V gene's germline CDR1 is DFQATT and CDR2 SNEGSKA (reference sequence). CDR3 protein: CSVKGGDYTL.

This clonotype was seen a few times. Relative to the germline gene, one junction end is altered; a read error may explain this. V is TRBV5-1 and J is TRBJ1-2; D ambiguous. The CDR3 runs to 14 residues. The germline gives CDR1 SGHRS, CDR2 YFSETQ. CDR3 in DNA: TGCGCCAGCAGCTTGGATGGGATAGTCTATGGCTACATCTTC. Amino acids: CASSLDGIVYGYIF.

This rearrangement joins TRBV7-6 to TRBJ2-3, with no clear D. Looked up from germline, CDR1 is SGHVS and CDR2 is FNYEAQ. This CDR3 is 13 amino acids long. V shed 4 bases and J shed 3 bases, with 8 bases lying between them. DNA of the CDR3: TGTGCCAGCAGCTCCCAGCTTACAGATACGCAGTATTTT. Translating gives CASSSQLTDTQYF.

The chain links TRBV6-2 or TRBV6-3 to TRBJ2-1; D remains unclear. The CDR3 consists of 14 residues. Germline V gene data show CDR1 as MNHEY and CDR2 as SVGEGT. V lost 0 bases, J lost 13 bases, and 16 bases lay in between. CDR3 sequence (DNA): TGTGCCAGCAGTTACTCAAGGCAGGTTACCTCTCAGTTCTTC. It encodes CASSYSRQVTSQFF.

A remark on this clonotype: Because it lacks the conserved phenylalanine or tryptophan at the end, this CDR3 is likely a read error. It is unclear where the CDR3 begins or ends on the DNA, so no DNA is shown, and the CDR3 is as TCRdb lists it. The chain employs TRBV11-3 and TRBJ2-5. The CDR3 totals 15 residues, both ends included. The germline CDR1 and CDR2 sequences are SGHNT and YENEEA. This chain's CDR3 is CASSLGISLDETQYI.

The chain has TRBV12-3 or TRBV12-4 and TRBJ2-3; 8 nucleotides line up with TRBD1. The CDR3 totals 14 residues. V was pared by 10 bases and J by 3 bases, with 9 bases of the junction left unmatched. In DNA form, the CDR3 reads TGTGCCAACAGCTTCAGACAGGGGACAGATACGCAGTATTTT. This gives the protein CANSFRQGTDTQYF.

This clonotype appeared a single time. V gene TRBV7-2 combines with J gene TRBJ2-1; weak D call: TRBD2 (6 bases). V lost 5 bases and J lost 7, with 18 bases in between. The length of the CDR3 is 15 residues. Germline V gives CDR1 SGHTA, CDR2 FQGNSA. CDR3 residues: CASSPWTNGINEQFF. The CDR3 DNA follows: TGTGCCAGCAGCCCGTGGACTAATGGGATAAATGAGCAGTTCTTC.

This sequence joins TRBV20-1 and TRBJ1-2; 8 nucleotides align to TRBD1. CDR1 is DFQATT, CDR2 SNEGSKA, per germline (reference sequence). The CDR3 runs 13 residues. J was trimmed by 7 bases and V by 8 bases; bases with no gene match: 12. Written as DNA, the CDR3 is TGCAGTACTAAAACAGGGGGGGCAGCTGGCTACACCTTC. This codes for CSTKTGGAAGYTF.

This sequence joins TRBV5-4 and TRBJ1-2, with a weak D call TRBD1 (5 bases). CDR1 SGHNT and CDR2 YYREEE come from the germline V gene (reference sequence). Trimming took 0 bases from V and 12 from J, leaving 30 bases between them. The CDR3 is 18 residues long. The CDR3 reads CASSLGGIDGMRVDGHTF. The CDR3 DNA follows: TGTGCCAGCAGCTTGGGGGGCATAGATGGGATGAGGGTTGACGGCCACACCTTC.

A remark on this clonotype: At one end the junction does not follow the germline gene, possibly because of a read error. The V gene is TRBV5-5, the J gene TRBJ2-7; D is possibly TRBD1 (5 bases). CDR3 length equals 15 residues. Germline V gene lookup returns CDR1 SGHKS and CDR2 YYEKEE (reference sequence). The CDR3 DNA reads TGTGCCAGCAGCTTGGTGGCAGGGAATGCCTACGAGGAGTACTTC. It translates to CASSLVAGNAYEEYF.

Regarding this clonotype: At one boundary the junction diverges from the germline segment, which might be a read error. CDR3 nucleotide sequence: TGTGTCAGCGCTACCTATGAGCAGTTATTC. It translates to CVSATYEQLF. This chain joins TRBV6-6 and TRBJ2-1; D is unclear. Germline V lookup: CDR1 MNHNY, CDR2 SVGAGI (reference sequence). The CDR3 length is 10 residues.

Only a few counts were recorded for this clonotype. Without the conserved terminal phenylalanine or tryptophan, this CDR3 likely stems from a read error. The genes are TRBV20-1 and TRBJ1-6, with 9 bases aligning to TRBD1. The length of the CDR3 is 15 residues. Germline CDR1 DFQATT, CDR2 SNEGSKA (reference sequence). Trimming took 4 bases from V and 10 from J; bases not matched to a gene: 11. The CDR3 region is CSAKTGGIFRSPLHL. The CDR3 coding sequence is TGCAGTGCTAAGACAGGGGGAATTTTTCGGTCACCCCTCCACTTA.

Note on this clonotype: No conserved phenylalanine or tryptophan is present at the end of the CDR3, so a read error is the likely explanation. The DNA is omitted, as the CDR3 cannot be located on it reliably, and the CDR3 follows TCRdb's listing. The chain joins TRBV6-5 to TRBJ1-2. Germline V gene sequence: CDR1 MNHEY, CDR2 SVGAGI. The CDR3 region is 14 residues in length, termini included. The CDR3 is CASSYSPPAESYAS.

This chain uses TRBV28 with TRBJ1-2; tentatively, D is TRBD1 (6 bases). The CDR3 covers 14 residues. Germline CDR1 reads MDHEN; CDR2 reads SYDVKM. V lost 2 bases to trimming and J lost 3 bases, with 10 bases between them. In nucleotides, the CDR3 is TGTGCCAGCAGTTTAACAGGGTCCCACTATGGCTACACCTTC. Amino acids: CASSLTGSHYGYTF.

The gene calls are TRBV6-1 and TRBJ2-3; D remains ambiguous. This CDR3 is 14 amino acids long. The germline gives CDR1 MNHNS, CDR2 SASEGT. The CDR3, as DNA: TGTATCAGCAGTAGGGCACCAAACACAGATACGCAGTATTTT. It is translated as CISSRAPNTDTQYF.

In regard to this clonotype: One junction end does not reproduce the germline sequence, and a read error may be involved. J is TRBJ2-5 and V is TRBV5-4, with D uncertain. CDR1 SGHNT and CDR2 YYREEE come from the germline V gene (reference sequence). The length of the CDR3 is 14 residues. CDR3 DNA sequence: TGTGCCAGTAGCTTGGGTGGCACTCTTGGGATCCAGTACTTC. As protein: CASSLGGTLGIQYF.

As to this clonotype: Relative to the germline gene, one junction end is altered; a read error may explain this. V usage is TRBV14 and J usage is TRBJ1-1; the D gene is possibly TRBD1 (5 bases). Germline V CDR1 and CDR2: SGHDN, FVKESK. The CDR3 is made up of 13 amino acids. CDR3 coding DNA: TGTGCCGGCAGTCAAGGTCCTACAGGTGAAGCTTTCTTT. This translates into CAGSQGPTGEAFF. The whole variable domain, remainder taken from reference TRBV14 and TRBJ1-1, is EAGVTQFPSHSVIEKGQTVTLRCDPISGHDNLYWYRRVMGKEIKFLLHFVKESKQDESGMPNNRFLAERTGGTYSTLKVQPAELEDSGVYFCAGSQGPTGEAFFGQGTRLTVV.

Details on this clonotype: A junction boundary mismatches the germline segment, possibly from a read error. This chain connects TRBV12-3 or TRBV12-4 to TRBJ2-3; D ambiguous. This CDR3 has 11 amino acids. The chain's CDR3 is CASTIKDTQHF. The CDR3 coding sequence is TGTGCCAGCACTATTAAAGATACGCAGCATTTC.

On this clonotype: A much larger clone differs by one base, so this may be a read error. This sequence joins TRBV28 and TRBJ2-5, with TRBD2 identical over 7 bases. The germline gives CDR1 MDHEN, CDR2 SYDVKM. After removal of 6 bases from V and 2 bases from J, the junction contained 6 bases not matched to a gene. There are 14 residues in the CDR3. CDR3 bases: TGTGCCAGCAGGACTAGCTGGACTCAAGAGACCCAGTACTTC. Protein: CASRTSWTQETQYF. The full variable domain, in which reference TRBV28 and TRBJ2-5 provide the parts outside the CDR3, is DVKVTQSSRYLVKRTGEKVFLECVQDMDHENMFWYRQDPGLGLRLIYFSYDVKMKEKGDIPEGYSVSREKKERFSLILESASTNQTSMYLCASRTSWTQETQYFGPGTRLLVL.

The J gene is TRBJ2-3, the V gene TRBV12-5; D not certain. Trimming cost V 8 bases and J 8 bases, with 14 bases left between them. In germline, CDR1 is LGHNT, CDR2 FRNRAP. This CDR3 spans 12 amino acids. The CDR3 here is CASRHSKGTQYF. CDR3 DNA sequence: TGTGCTAGTCGTCACAGTAAAGGTACGCAGTATTTT.

Concerning this clonotype: An end of the junction differs from the germline gene, which may be a read error. The chain has TRBV12-3 or TRBV12-4 and TRBJ1-1, with TRBD1 as a possible D gene (5 bases). The CDR3 has 15 residues. This CDR3 reads CASSLSRGVNTEAFF. CDR3 nucleotides: TGTGCAAGCAGTTTGAGTAGGGGCGTGAACACTGAAGCTTTCTTT.

A word on this clonotype: A junction end diverges from the germline sequence, so it may reflect a read error. The chain links TRBV11-2 to TRBJ2-2; the D gene is possibly TRBD2 (6 bases). The CDR3 is 14 amino acids. The germline gives CDR1 SGHAT, CDR2 FQNNGV. CDR3 DNA sequence: TGTGCCAGCAGCCTAGACAGTCAGTCCGGGAGATGTTTTTTT. Its protein is CASSLDSQSGRCFF.